This T cell receptor (beta chain) was obtained from a study of blood T cells in healthy people across ages. Study details: About one barcoded beta molecule per two T cells came from capture by template switching. The study's findings and limits: Relative to aged donors, long-lived donors carried more naive CD4+ cells and displayed higher diversity.

The length of the CDR3 is 15 residues. With 2 bases clipped from V and 6 bases from J, the junction kept 6 bases outside the gene matches. Germline CDR1 is SGHRS and CDR2 is YFSETQ. Together with a sample-barcoded 5' primer, a J-beta primer mix was included in a second PCR lasting about 7 to 12 cycles. One entry per CDR3 protein results from TCRdb running MiXCR on the 5' RACE reads. The sample includes 1.6 million or so distinct CDR3 sequences, about 31% of them seen just once. There are a few counts of this clonotype. Its antigen is currently unknown. The receptor was isolated from a young woman in good health. The chain has TRBV5-1 and TRBJ2-3; 10 nucleotides match TRBD2. The specimen was blood. CDR3 in amino acids: CASSLLAGTRDTQYF. The CDR3 DNA sequence: TGCGCCAGCAGCTTACTAGCGGGAACTAGGGATACGCAGTATTTT.